The sequence of this TCR beta chain was determined in a study of OX40 agonist ivuxolimab in advanced cancers. Sequencing used immunoSEQ multiplex PCR; TCRdb keeps in-frame clones, though not all of them. The sample has about 94,000 clones, about 90% seen once. Study findings and constraints: With doses of 0.1-3.0 mg/kg, partial responders showed among the lowest clonal expansion.

Between the trimmed V and J ends, which lost 3 bases and 8 bases, there was a span of 11 bases. This CDR3 has 12 residues. Germline assignment: CDR1 SGHRS and CDR2 YFSETQ. Of note for this clone: Its antigen is not identified.

This chain uses TRBV5-1 with TRBJ1-2; TRBD1 is a possible D gene (6 bases). The material sequenced was CD4+ or CD8+ T cells sorted from blood, taken in a trial of the OX40 agonist ivuxolimab. This sequence originates from an adult with an advanced solid tumor such as melanoma, head and neck, liver or kidney cancer. The DNA of the CDR3 is TGCGCCAGCAGCTGGGGACAAGCGGGCTACACCTTC. Protein: CASSWGQAGYTF.